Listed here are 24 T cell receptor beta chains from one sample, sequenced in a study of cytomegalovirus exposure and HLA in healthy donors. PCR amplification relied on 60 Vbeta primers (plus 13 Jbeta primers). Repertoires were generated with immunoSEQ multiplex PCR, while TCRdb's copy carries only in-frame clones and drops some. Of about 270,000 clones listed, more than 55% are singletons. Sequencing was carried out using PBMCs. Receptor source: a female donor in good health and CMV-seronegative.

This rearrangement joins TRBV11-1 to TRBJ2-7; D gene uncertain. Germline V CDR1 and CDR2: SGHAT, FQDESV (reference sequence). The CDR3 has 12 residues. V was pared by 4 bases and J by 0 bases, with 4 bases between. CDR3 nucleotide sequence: TGTGCCAGCAGCTCGGGCTCCTACGAGCAGTACTTC. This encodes CASSSGSYEQYF.

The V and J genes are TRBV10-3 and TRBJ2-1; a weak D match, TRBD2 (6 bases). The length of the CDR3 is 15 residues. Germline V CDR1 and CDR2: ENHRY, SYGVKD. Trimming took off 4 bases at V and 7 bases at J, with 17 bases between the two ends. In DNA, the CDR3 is TGTGCCATCAGTGCTTGGATCGGGAGCGCGAATGAGCAGTTCTTC. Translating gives CAISAWIGSANEQFF.

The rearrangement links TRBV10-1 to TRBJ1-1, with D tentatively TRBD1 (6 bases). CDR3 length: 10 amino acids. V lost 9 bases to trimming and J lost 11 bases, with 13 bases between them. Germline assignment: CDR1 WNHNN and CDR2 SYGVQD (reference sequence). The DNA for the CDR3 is TGCGCCAGGGACAGTGGTGAGGCTTTCTTT. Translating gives CARDSGEAFF.

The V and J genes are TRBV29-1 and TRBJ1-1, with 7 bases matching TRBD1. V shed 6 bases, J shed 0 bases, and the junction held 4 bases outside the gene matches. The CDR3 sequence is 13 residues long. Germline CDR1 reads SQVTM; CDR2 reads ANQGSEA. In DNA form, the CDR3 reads TGCAGCGTCACGGACAGGCTGAACACTGAAGCTTTCTTT. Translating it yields CSVTDRLNTEAFF.

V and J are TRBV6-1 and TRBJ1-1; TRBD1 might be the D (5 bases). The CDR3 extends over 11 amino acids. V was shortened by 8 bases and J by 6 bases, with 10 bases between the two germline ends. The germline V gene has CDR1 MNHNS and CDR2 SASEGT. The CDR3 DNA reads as TGTGCCAGCCCCCAGGGTCCTGAAGCTTTCTTT. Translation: CASPQGPEAFF.

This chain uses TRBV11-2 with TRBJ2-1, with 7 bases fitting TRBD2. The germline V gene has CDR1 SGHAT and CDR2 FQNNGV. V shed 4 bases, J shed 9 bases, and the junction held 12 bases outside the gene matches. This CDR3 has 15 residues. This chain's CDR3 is CASSYEGAGKGEQFF. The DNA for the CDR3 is TGTGCCAGCAGCTATGAAGGAGCGGGAAAGGGTGAGCAGTTCTTC.

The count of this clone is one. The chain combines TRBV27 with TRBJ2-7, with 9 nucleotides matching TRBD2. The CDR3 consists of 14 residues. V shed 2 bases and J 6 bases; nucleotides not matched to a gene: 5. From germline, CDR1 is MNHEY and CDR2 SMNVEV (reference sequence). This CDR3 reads CASSLAGGLTEQYF. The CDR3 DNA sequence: TGTGCCAGCAGTTTAGCGGGAGGGCTGACCGAGCAGTACTTC.

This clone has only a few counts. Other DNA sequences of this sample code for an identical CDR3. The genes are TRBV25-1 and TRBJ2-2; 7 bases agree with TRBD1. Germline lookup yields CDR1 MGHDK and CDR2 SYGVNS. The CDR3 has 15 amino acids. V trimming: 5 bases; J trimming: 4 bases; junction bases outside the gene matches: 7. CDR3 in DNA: TGTGCCAGCAGTAGACAGGGATCACTCACCGGGGAGCTGTTTTTT. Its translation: CASSRQGSLTGELFF.

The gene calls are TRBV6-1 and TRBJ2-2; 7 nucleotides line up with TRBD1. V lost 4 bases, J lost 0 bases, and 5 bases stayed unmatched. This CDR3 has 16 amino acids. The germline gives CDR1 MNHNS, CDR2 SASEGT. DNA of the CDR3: TGTGCCAGCAGTGGGTGGACAGGCTCGAACACCGGGGAGCTGTTTTTT. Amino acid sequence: CASSGWTGSNTGELFF.

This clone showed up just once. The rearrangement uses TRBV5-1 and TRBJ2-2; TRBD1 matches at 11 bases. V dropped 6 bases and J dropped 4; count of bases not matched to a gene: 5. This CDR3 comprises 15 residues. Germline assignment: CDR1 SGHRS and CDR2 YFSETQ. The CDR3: CASMPGQGVTGELFF. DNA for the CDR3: TGCGCCAGCATGCCGGGACAGGGGGTCACCGGGGAGCTGTTTTTT.

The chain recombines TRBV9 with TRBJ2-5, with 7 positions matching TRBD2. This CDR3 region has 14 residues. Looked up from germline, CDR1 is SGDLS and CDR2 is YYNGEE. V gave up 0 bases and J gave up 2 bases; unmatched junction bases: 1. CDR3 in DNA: TGTGCCAGCAGCGTAGATAGCGGGCAAGAGACCCAGTACTTC. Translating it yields CASSVDSGQETQYF.

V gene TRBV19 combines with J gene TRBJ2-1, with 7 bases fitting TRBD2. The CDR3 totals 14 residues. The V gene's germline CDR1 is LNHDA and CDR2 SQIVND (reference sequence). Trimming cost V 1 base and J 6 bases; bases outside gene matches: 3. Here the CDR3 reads CASSIGWGGNEQFF. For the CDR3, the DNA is TGTGCCAGTAGTATAGGATGGGGGGGCAATGAGCAGTTCTTC. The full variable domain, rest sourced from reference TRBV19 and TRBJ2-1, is DGGITQSPKYLFRKEGQNVTLSCEQNLNHDAMYWYRQDPGQGLRLIYYSQIVNDFQKGDIAEGYSVSREKKESFPLTVTSAQKNPTAFYLCASSIGWGGNEQFFGPGTRLTVL.

CDR3 sequence: CASSLGGQEAFF. The CDR3, as DNA: TGTGCCAGCAGCCTCGGGGGACAGGAAGCTTTCTTT. This rearrangement joins TRBV13 to TRBJ1-1; 7 bases map to TRBD1. The V gene's germline CDR1 is PRHDT and CDR2 FYEKMQ (reference sequence). Losses at the gene ends were 5 bases for V and 8 bases for J; bases not matched to a gene: 5. This CDR3 contains 12 residues.

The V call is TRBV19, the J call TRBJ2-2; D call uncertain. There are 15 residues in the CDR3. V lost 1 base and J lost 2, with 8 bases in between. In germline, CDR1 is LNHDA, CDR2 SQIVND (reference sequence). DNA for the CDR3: TGTGCCAGTAGTATAGGAGACTCTAACACCGGGGAGCTGTTTTTT. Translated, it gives CASSIGDSNTGELFF. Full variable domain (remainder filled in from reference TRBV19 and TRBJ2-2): DGGITQSPKYLFRKEGQNVTLSCEQNLNHDAMYWYRQDPGQGLRLIYYSQIVNDFQKGDIAEGYSVSREKKESFPLTVTSAQKNPTAFYLCASSIGDSNTGELFFGEGSRLTVL.

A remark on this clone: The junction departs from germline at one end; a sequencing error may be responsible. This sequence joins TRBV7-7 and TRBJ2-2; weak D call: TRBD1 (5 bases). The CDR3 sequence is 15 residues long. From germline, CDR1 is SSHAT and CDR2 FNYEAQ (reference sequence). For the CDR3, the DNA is TGTGCTAGCAGCCTGGGGCCTGGTTCCACCGGGGAGCTGTTTTTT. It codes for CASSLGPGSTGELFF. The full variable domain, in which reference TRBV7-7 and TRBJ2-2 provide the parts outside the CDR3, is GAGVSQSPRYKVTKRGQDVTLRCDPISSHATLYWYQQALGQGPEFLTYFNYEAQPDKSGLPSDRFSAERPEGSISTLTIQRTEQRDSAMYRCASSLGPGSTGELFFGEGSRLTVL.

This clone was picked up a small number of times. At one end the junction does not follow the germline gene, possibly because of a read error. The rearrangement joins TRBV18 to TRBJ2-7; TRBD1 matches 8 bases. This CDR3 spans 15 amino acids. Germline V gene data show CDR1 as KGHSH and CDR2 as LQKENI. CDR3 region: CASSPGTGSSSEQYF. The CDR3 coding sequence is TGTGCCAGCTCACCTGGGACAGGATCCTCCTCCGAGCAGTACTTC. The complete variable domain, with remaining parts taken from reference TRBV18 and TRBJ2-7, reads NAGVMQNPRHLVRRRGQEARLRCSPMKGHSHVYWYRQLPEEGLKFMVYLQKENIIDESGMPKERFSAEFPKEGPSILRIQQVVRGDSAAYFCASSPGTGSSSEQYFGPGTRLTVT.

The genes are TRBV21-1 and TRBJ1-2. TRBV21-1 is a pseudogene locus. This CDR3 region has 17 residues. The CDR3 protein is CASSKVSFFSPLYGYTF. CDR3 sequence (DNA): TGTGCCAGCAGCAAAGTGAGCTTTTTTAGCCCACTCTATGGCTACACCTTC.

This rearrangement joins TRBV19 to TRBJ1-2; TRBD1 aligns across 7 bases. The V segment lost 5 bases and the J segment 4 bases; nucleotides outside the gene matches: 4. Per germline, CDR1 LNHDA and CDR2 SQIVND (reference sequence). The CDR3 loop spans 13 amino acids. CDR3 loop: CASSLGQFYGYTF. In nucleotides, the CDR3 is TGTGCCAGTAGTTTGGGACAGTTCTATGGCTACACCTTC.

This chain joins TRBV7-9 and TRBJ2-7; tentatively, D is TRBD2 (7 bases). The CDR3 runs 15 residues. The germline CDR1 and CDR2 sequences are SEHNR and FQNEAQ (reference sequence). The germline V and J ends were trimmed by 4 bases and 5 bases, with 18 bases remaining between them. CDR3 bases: TGTGCCAGCAGCTCAAGGGGGGGGCTTCTGGACGAGCAGTACTTC. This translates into CASSSRGGLLDEQYF.

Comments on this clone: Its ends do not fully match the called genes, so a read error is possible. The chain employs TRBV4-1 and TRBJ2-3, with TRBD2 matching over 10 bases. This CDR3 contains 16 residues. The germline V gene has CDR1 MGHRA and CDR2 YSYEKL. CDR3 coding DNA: TGTGCCAGCAGCCAGACCGGACTAGCGGTCACAGATACGCAGTATTTT. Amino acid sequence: CASSQTGLAVTDTQYF.

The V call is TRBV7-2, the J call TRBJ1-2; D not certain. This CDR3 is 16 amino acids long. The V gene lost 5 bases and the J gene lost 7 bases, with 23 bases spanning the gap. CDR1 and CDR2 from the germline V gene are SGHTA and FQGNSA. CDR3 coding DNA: TGTGCCAGCAGCCTACAGCAGTCGACGGCGTTTTTTGGCTACACCTTC. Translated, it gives CASSLQQSTAFFGYTF. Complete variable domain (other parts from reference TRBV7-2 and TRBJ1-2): GAGVSQSPSNKVTEKGKDVELRCDPISGHTALYWYRQSLGQGLEFLIYFQGNSAPDKSGLPSDRFSAERTGGSVSTLTIQRTQQEDSAVYLCASSLQQSTAFFGYTFGSGTRLTVV.

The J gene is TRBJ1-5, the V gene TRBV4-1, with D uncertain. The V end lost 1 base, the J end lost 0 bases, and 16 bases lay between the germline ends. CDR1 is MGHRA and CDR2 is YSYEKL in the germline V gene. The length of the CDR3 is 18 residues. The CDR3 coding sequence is TGCGCCAGCAGCCAAGCGATGTTGGGAGTATATAGCAATCAGCCCCAGCATTTT. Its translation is CASSQAMLGVYSNQPQHF.

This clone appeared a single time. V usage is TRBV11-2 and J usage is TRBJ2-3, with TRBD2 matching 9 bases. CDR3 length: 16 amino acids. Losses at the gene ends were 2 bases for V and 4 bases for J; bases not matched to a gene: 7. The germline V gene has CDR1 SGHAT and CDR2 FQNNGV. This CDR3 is CASSLQLAGVADTQYF. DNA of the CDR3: TGTGCCAGCAGCTTACAATTAGCGGGAGTGGCAGATACGCAGTATTTT. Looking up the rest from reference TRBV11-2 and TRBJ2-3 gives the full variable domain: EAGVAQSPRYKIIEKRQSVAFWCNPISGHATLYWYQQILGQGPKLLIQFQNNGVVDDSQLPKDRFSAERLKGVDSTLKIQPAKLEDSAVYLCASSLQLAGVADTQYFGPGTRLTVL.

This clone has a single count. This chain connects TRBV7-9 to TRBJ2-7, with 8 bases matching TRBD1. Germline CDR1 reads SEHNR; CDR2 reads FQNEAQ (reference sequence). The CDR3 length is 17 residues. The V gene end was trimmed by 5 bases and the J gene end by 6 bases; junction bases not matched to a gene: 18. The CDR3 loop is CASSPVNRRQGRCEQYF. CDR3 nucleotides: TGTGCCAGCAGCCCCGTAAATAGGAGACAGGGGCGATGCGAGCAGTACTTC.